This T cell receptor beta chain derives from a study of beta chain features in type 1 diabetes. Study-wide results and limits: There was a moderate but significant shortening of TCRB CDR3s in all four CD4+ subsets of Type 1 diabetes patients.

Expressed TCRB transcripts were sequenced because the isolated RNA had all been reverse transcribed beforehand. Using immunoSEQ multiplex PCR, the repertoire was profiled, and TCRdb retains in-frame clones only, with some absent. The sample comprises some 150,000 clones, about 12% of which are singletons, and less than 1.5% rests with the top ten. About this clone itself: Its target is unknown.

The CDR3 covers 11 residues. V was pared by 1 base and J by 7 bases, with 7 bases between. Germline CDR1 reads GTSNPN; CDR2 reads SVGIG (reference sequence). This sequence originates from a man between 18 and 29 years old with type 1 diabetes. The sequenced sample was central memory CD4+ T cells from blood. The rearrangement joins TRBV30 to TRBJ2-5, with D possibly matching TRBD2 (6 bases). The CDR3 DNA is TGTGCCTGGAGTGCCGGGGGGACCCAGTACTTC. Protein product: CAWSAGGTQYF.